This T cell receptor (beta chain) was observed in a study of blood T cell repertoires in COVID-19. Study as a whole: Samples taken during acute and convalescent COVID-19 were collected in the United States, Italy and Spain. Sample material is recorded as cDNA or gDNA derived from T cells, B-cell-depleted T cells, or PBMCs.

The CDR3 is 14 residues long. Germline V CDR1 and CDR2: GTSNPN, SVGIG (reference sequence). Deletions cut 5 bases from V and 4 bases from J, with 15 bases between. Assay: immunoSEQ multiplex PCR; the TCRdb copy retains only in-frame clones and omits some. The sample consists of almost 200,000 clones, more than 75% of them appearing once. Seattle cases were enrolled at active infection and followed longitudinally. This receptor was obtained from a woman aged 40 to 50 with COVID-19, enrolled during active disease. Sequencing was performed on peripheral blood. The J gene is TRBJ1-5, the V gene TRBV30, with D perhaps matching TRBD1 (5 bases). CDR3 protein: CAWGRGTVNQPQHF. The CDR3 coding sequence is TGTGCCTGGGGCCGCGGGACCGTGAATCAGCCCCAGCATTTT.